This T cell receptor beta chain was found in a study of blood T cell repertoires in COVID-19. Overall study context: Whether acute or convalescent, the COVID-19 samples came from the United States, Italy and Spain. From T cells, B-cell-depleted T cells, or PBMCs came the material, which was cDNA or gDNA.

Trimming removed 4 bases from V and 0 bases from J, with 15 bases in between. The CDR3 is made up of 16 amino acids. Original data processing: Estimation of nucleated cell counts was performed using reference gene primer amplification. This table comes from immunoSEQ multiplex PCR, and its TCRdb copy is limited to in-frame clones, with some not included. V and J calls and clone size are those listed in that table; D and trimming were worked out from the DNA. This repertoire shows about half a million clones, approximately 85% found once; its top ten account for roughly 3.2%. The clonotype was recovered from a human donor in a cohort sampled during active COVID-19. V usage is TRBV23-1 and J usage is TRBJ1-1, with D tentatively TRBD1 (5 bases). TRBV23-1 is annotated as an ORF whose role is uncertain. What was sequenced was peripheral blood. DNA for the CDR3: TGCGCCAGCAGTCGAAGTGGAGGGGATATGAACACTGAAGCTTTCTTT. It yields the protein CASSRSGGDMNTEAFF.